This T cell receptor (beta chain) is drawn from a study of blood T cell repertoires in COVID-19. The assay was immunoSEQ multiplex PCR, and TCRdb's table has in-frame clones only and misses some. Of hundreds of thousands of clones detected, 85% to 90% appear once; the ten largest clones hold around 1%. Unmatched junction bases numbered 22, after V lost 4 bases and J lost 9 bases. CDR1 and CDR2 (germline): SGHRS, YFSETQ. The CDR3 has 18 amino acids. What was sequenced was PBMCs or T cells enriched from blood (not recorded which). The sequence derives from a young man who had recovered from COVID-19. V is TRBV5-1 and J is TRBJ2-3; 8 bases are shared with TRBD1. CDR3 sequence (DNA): TGCGCCAGCAGCGCGGGCCATCAGGGGGCCCGGATCGCGGGGACGCAGTATTTT. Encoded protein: CASSAGHQGARIAGTQYF. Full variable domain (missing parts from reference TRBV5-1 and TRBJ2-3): KAGVTQTPRYLIKTRGQQVTLSCSPISGHRSVSWYQQTPGQGLQFLFEYFSETQRNKGNFPGRFSGRQFSNSRSEMNVSTLELGDSALYLCASSAGHQGARIAGTQYFGPGTRLTVL.